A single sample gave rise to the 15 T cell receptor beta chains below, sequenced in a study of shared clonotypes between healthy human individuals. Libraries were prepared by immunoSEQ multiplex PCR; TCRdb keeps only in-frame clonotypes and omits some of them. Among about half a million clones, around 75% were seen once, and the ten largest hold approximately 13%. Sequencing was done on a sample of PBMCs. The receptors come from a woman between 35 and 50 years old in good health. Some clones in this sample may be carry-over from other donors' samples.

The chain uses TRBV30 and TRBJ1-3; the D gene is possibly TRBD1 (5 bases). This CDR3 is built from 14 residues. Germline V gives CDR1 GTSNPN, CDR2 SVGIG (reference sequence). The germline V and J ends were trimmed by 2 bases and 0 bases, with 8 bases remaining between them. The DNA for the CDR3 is TGTGCCTGGAGTCCAGGGCTCTCTGGAAACACCATATATTTT. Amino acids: CAWSPGLSGNTIYF.

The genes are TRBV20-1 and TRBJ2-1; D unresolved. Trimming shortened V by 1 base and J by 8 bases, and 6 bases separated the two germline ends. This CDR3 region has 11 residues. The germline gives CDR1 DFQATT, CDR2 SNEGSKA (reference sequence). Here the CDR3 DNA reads TGCAGTGCTAGAGGTTGGGATGAGCAGTTCTTC. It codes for CSARGWDEQFF.

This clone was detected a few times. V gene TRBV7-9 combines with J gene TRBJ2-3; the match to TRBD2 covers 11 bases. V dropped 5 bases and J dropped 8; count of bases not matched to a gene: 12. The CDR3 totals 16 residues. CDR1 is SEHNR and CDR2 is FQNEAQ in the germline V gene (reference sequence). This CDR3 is CASSNSGRASIGTQYF. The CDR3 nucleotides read TGTGCCAGCAGCAATAGCGGGAGGGCCTCTATAGGTACGCAGTATTTT.

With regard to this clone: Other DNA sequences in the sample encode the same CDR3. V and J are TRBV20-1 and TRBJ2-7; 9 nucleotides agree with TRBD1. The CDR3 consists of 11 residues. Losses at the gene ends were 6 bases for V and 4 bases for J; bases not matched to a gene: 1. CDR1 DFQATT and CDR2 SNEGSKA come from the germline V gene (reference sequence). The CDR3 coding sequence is TGCAGTGCCGGACAGGGGTACGAGCAGTACTTC. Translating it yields CSAGQGYEQYF.

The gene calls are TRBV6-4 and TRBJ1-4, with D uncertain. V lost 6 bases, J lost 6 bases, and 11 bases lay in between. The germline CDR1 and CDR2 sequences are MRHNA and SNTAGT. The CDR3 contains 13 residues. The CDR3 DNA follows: TGTGCCAGCAGCCGGGATCATGATGAAAAACTGTTTTTT. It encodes CASSRDHDEKLFF.

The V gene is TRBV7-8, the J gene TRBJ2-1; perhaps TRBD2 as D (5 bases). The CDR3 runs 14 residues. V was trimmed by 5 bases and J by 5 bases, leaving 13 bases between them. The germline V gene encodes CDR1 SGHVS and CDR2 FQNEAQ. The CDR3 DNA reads TGTGCCAGCAGCCCAGGACTCAACAACAATGAGCAGTTCTTC. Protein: CASSPGLNNNEQFF.

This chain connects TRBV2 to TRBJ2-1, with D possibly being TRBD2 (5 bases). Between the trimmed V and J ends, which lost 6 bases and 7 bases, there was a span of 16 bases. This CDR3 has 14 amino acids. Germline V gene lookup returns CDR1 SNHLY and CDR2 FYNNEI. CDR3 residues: CASRLDPLGNEQFF. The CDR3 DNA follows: TGTGCCAGCAGACTAGACCCCCTTGGAAATGAGCAGTTCTTC.

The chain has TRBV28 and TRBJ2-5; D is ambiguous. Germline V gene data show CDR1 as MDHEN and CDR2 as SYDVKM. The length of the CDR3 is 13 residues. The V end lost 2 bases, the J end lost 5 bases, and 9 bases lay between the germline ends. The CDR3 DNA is TGTGCCAGCAGTTTACCAGGTCGGGAGACCCAGTACTTC. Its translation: CASSLPGRETQYF.

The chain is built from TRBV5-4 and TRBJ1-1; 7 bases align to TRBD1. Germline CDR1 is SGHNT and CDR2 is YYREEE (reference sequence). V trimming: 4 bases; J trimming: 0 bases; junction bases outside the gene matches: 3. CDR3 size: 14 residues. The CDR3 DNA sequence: TGTGCCAGCAGCCTGGACAGGATGAACACTGAAGCTTTCTTT. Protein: CASSLDRMNTEAFF.

CDR3 region: CASSEGRQETQYF. Written as DNA, the CDR3 is TGTGCCAGCAGTGAGGGCAGACAAGAGACCCAGTACTTC. The chain employs TRBV2 and TRBJ2-5; D unclear. The V and J ends lost 3 bases and 2 bases respectively, with 7 bases between them. Germline V lookup: CDR1 SNHLY, CDR2 FYNNEI. There are 13 residues in the CDR3.

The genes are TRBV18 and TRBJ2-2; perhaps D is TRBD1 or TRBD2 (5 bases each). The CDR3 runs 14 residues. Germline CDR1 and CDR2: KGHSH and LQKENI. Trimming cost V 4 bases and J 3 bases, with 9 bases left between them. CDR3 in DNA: TGTGCCAGCTCACTGGGGGTGGACACCGGGGAGCTGTTTTTT. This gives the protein CASSLGVDTGELFF. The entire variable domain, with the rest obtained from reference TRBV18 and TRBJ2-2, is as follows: NAGVMQNPRHLVRRRGQEARLRCSPMKGHSHVYWYRQLPEEGLKFMVYLQKENIIDESGMPKERFSAEFPKEGPSILRIQQVVRGDSAAYFCASSLGVDTGELFFGEGSRLTVL.

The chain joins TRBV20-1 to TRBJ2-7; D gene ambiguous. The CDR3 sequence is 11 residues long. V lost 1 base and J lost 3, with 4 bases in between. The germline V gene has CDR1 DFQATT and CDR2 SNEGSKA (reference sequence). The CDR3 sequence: CSARGNYEQYF. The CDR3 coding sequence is TGCAGTGCTAGAGGAAACTACGAGCAGTACTTC.

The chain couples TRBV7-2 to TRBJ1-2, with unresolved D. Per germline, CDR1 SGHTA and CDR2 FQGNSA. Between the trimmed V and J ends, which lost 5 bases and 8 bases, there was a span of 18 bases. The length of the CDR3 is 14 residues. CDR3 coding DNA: TGTGCCAGCAGCATACCGGGAGGGCGTAGAGGCTACACCTTC. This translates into CASSIPGGRRGYTF.

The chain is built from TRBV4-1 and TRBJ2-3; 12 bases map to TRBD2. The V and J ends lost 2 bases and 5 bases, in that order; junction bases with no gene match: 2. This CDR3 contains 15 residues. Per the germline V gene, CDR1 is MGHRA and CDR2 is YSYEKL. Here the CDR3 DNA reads TGCGCCAGCAGCCAACTAGCGGGAGGGGTAGATACGCAGTATTTT. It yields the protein CASSQLAGGVDTQYF.

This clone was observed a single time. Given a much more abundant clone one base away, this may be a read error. CDR3 bases: TGTGCCAGCAGTGCGACAGGGCGGGAGAGCTACACCTTC. It translates to CASSATGRESYTF. The chain employs TRBV28 and TRBJ1-2, with 7 nucleotides matching TRBD1. This CDR3 spans 13 amino acids. Germline CDR1 reads MDHEN; CDR2 reads SYDVKM. V lost 5 bases and J lost 9; bases outside the gene matches: 9.